The next 21 T cell receptor beta chains were all read from a single sample in a study of blood T cell repertoires in COVID-19. TCRdb's table, derived via immunoSEQ multiplex PCR, lists solely in-frame clones and lacks some. The profile shows approximately 170,000 clones, more than 90% of them singletons. The sample was peripheral blood. The origin of the receptors is a man in his 60s with active or convalescent COVID-19.

The chain couples TRBV11-3 to TRBJ1-2; 7 nucleotides match TRBD1. This CDR3 is 16 amino acids long. V trimming: 2 bases; J trimming: 8 bases; junction bases outside the gene matches: 14. Germline loops: CDR1 SGHNT, CDR2 YENEEA. CDR3 region: CASSLNLIDRENGYTF. The CDR3 coding sequence is TGTGCCAGCAGCTTAAATTTAATTGACAGGGAAAACGGCTACACCTTC.

The sample holds one count of this clone. The chain links TRBV19 to TRBJ1-4, with 7 positions matching TRBD1. The CDR3 spans 15 residues. The V gene's germline CDR1 is LNHDA and CDR2 SQIVND (reference sequence). V shed 5 bases and J 7 bases; nucleotides not matched to a gene: 10. The CDR3 protein is CASSFTGQFGEKLFF. The DNA for the CDR3 is TGTGCCAGTAGTTTTACGGGACAGTTTGGTGAAAAACTGTTTTTT.

The rearrangement uses TRBV9 and TRBJ1-2, with TRBD1 matching over 7 bases. The CDR3 covers 15 residues. Germline V gene data show CDR1 as SGDLS and CDR2 as YYNGEE. The J segment lost 4 bases and the V segment lost 0 bases, leaving 6 bases of the junction unmatched. CDR3 sequence: CASSVGIGGTYGYTF. CDR3 DNA: TGTGCCAGCAGCGTAGGAATAGGGGGCACCTATGGCTACACCTTC.

This clone has only one observation. The V gene is TRBV19, the J gene TRBJ2-2; TRBD1 matches at 8 bases. The length of the CDR3 is 15 residues. CDR1 and CDR2 from the germline V gene are LNHDA and SQIVND (reference sequence). The J segment lost 1 base and the V segment lost 3 bases, leaving 1 base of the junction unmatched. CDR3 in amino acids: CASSIGQGNTGELFF. DNA for the CDR3: TGTGCCAGTAGTATCGGACAGGGGAACACCGGGGAGCTGTTTTTT. Full variable domain (outside the CDR3, taken from reference TRBV19 and TRBJ2-2): DGGITQSPKYLFRKEGQNVTLSCEQNLNHDAMYWYRQDPGQGLRLIYYSQIVNDFQKGDIAEGYSVSREKKESFPLTVTSAQKNPTAFYLCASSIGQGNTGELFFGEGSRLTVL.

The CDR3 DNA reads TGTGCCAGCGCCCGGGACAGCCATAGCTCCTACAATGAGCAGTTCTTC. It encodes CASARDSHSSYNEQFF. This chain uses TRBV27 with TRBJ2-1; 7 nucleotides match TRBD1. Germline trimming cut 8 bases from V and 0 bases from J; bases unmatched to any gene: 10. Germline loops: CDR1 MNHEY, CDR2 SMNVEV (reference sequence). The CDR3 has 16 amino acids.

This clone has a single count. The chain uses TRBV11-2 and TRBJ2-1, with TRBD2 matching over 7 bases. The CDR3 runs to 17 residues. Trimming cost V 2 bases and J 3 bases; bases outside gene matches: 10. Germline CDR1 reads SGHAT; CDR2 reads FQNNGV. The DNA for the CDR3 is TGTGCCAGCAGCTTACGGGTTGGCGGGAGCATCTACAATGAGCAGTTCTTC. This codes for CASSLRVGGSIYNEQFF.

The CDR3 DNA sequence: TGTGCCAGCAGCCAAGATTGGGGCCCCAGCTCCTACGAGCAGTACTTC. Translated: CASSQDWGPSSYEQYF. The chain combines TRBV14 with TRBJ2-7; D may be TRBD1 (5 bases). Trimming stripped 0 bases from V and 0 bases from J, with 12 bases between. The CDR3 spans 16 residues. From germline, CDR1 is SGHDN and CDR2 FVKESK.

The genes are TRBV20-1 and TRBJ1-3; D not certain. Germline V gene sequence: CDR1 DFQATT, CDR2 SNEGSKA (reference sequence). The CDR3 length is 13 residues. V gave up 3 bases and J gave up 2 bases, with 8 bases separating them. The chain's CDR3 is CSASWRAGNTIYF. As DNA, the CDR3 is TGCAGTGCTAGTTGGAGGGCTGGAAACACCATATATTTT.

This chain links TRBV18 with TRBJ2-5; D not resolved. V lost 3 bases and J lost 1, with 6 bases in between. From germline, CDR1 is KGHSH and CDR2 LQKENI. CDR3 length: 13 residues. CDR3 loop: CASSPGVQETQYF. CDR3 sequence (DNA): TGTGCCAGCTCACCCGGAGTCCAAGAGACCCAGTACTTC.

The chain has TRBV6-5 and TRBJ1-2; D perhaps matches TRBD1 (6 bases). The germline CDR1 and CDR2 sequences are MNHEY and SVGAGI. CDR3 length: 15 residues. The V end lost 2 bases, the J end lost 4 bases, and 14 bases lay between the germline ends. The CDR3 sequence is CASSYRGDRLYGYTF. The DNA of the CDR3 is TGTGCCAGCAGTTACCGGGGCGACAGGCTCTATGGCTACACCTTC.

Written as DNA, the CDR3 is TGTGCCAGCAGCTTGGCGGGAGGGATTTACAATGAGCAGTTCTTC. It specifies CASSLAGGIYNEQFF. The chain links TRBV7-8 to TRBJ2-1, with 9 bases matching TRBD2. The length of the CDR3 is 15 residues. Germline V gives CDR1 SGHVS, CDR2 FQNEAQ. Losses at the gene ends were 3 bases for V and 4 bases for J; bases not matched to a gene: 4.

CDR3 sequence: CASSLGSGGVETQYF. The CDR3 coding sequence is TGCGCCAGCAGCTTGGGGTCAGGGGGCGTAGAGACCCAGTACTTC. This sequence joins TRBV5-1 and TRBJ2-5, with 8 bases fitting TRBD1. Germline CDR1 is SGHRS and CDR2 is YFSETQ. This CDR3 has 15 amino acids. J was trimmed by 4 bases and V by 0 bases; bases with no gene match: 5.

The chain couples TRBV7-6 to TRBJ2-5; D is unresolved. This CDR3 has 14 residues. V gave up 5 bases and J gave up 5 bases, with 15 bases separating them. Per germline, CDR1 SGHVS and CDR2 FNYEAQ. In DNA form, the CDR3 reads TGTGCCAGCAGCCTAGGACCAAGGCGGGAGACCCAGTACTTC. This codes for CASSLGPRRETQYF.

J is TRBJ2-2 and V is TRBV7-9, with 9 bases identical to TRBD1. The germline gives CDR1 SEHNR, CDR2 FQNEAQ (reference sequence). This CDR3 region has 16 residues. The V gene end was trimmed by 3 bases and the J gene end by 0 bases; junction bases not matched to a gene: 2. The CDR3 protein is CASSFGTGSNTGELFF. CDR3 DNA sequence: TGTGCCAGCAGCTTTGGGACAGGGTCGAACACCGGGGAGCTGTTTTTT.

The rearrangement joins TRBV5-1 to TRBJ2-7; weak D call: TRBD1 (5 bases). Germline values: CDR1 SGHRS, CDR2 YFSETQ. The CDR3 has 14 residues. The V and J ends lost 0 bases and 4 bases respectively, with 11 bases between them. Here the CDR3 reads CASSLAQGIYEQYF. Here the CDR3 DNA reads TGCGCCAGCAGCTTGGCGCAGGGTATTTACGAGCAGTACTTC.

This rearrangement joins TRBV5-6 to TRBJ1-1, with 7 bases aligning to TRBD1. This CDR3 has 12 amino acids. V lost 4 bases to trimming and J lost 4 bases; unmatched junction nucleotides: 1. CDR1 is SGHDT, CDR2 YYEEEE, per germline. The CDR3 DNA follows: TGTGCCAGCAGCAACAGGGGCACTGAAGCTTTCTTT. It translates to CASSNRGTEAFF. The full variable domain, with the rest looked up from reference TRBV5-6 and TRBJ1-1, is DAGVTQSPTHLIKTRGQQVTLRCSPKSGHDTVSWYQQALGQGPQFIFQYYEEEERQRGNFPDRFSGHQFPNYSSELNVNALLLGDSALYLCASSNRGTEAFFGQGTRLTVV.

The rearrangement links TRBV14 to TRBJ2-2; a weak D match, TRBD1 (5 bases). The germline CDR1 and CDR2 sequences are SGHDN and FVKESK. The CDR3 consists of 20 residues. The V and J ends lost 5 bases and 1 base respectively, with 26 bases between them. This CDR3 reads CASSFRVVLFFAGNTGELFF. The CDR3 region has the DNA TGTGCCAGCAGCTTCAGGGTAGTTTTGTTTTTTGCCGGGAACACCGGGGAGCTGTTTTTT.

The chain uses TRBV27 and TRBJ1-1; 7 nucleotides align to TRBD1. This CDR3 is 14 amino acids long. Germline CDR1 and CDR2: MNHEY and SMNVEV (reference sequence). After removal of 7 bases from V and 2 bases from J, the junction contained 7 bases not matched to a gene. CDR3 amino acids: CASNRDSTNTEAFF. The CDR3 DNA reads as TGTGCCAGCAACCGGGACAGCACAAACACTGAAGCTTTCTTT.

The V call is TRBV18, the J call TRBJ1-5, with unresolved D. V was shortened by 4 bases and J by 7 bases, with 14 bases between the two germline ends. Germline lookup yields CDR1 KGHSH and CDR2 LQKENI. This CDR3 has 14 amino acids. CDR3 amino acids: CASSQGTEGQPQHF. The DNA for the CDR3 is TGTGCCAGCTCACAGGGAACAGAGGGCCAGCCCCAGCATTTT.

This clone was seen more than once but under ten times. The rearrangement links TRBV5-4 to TRBJ2-7; TRBD1 matches at 7 bases. This CDR3 is built from 16 residues. The V gene's germline CDR1 is SGHNT and CDR2 YYREEE (reference sequence). The junction had 9 bases not matched to a gene; V was cut back by 0 bases and J by 3 bases. The CDR3 is CASSLGGTAGYYEQYF. CDR3 coding DNA: TGTGCCAGCAGCTTGGGGGGGACAGCTGGGTACTACGAGCAGTACTTC.

This rearrangement joins TRBV6-5 to TRBJ2-1; 8 bases are a match to TRBD1. Unmatched junction bases numbered 6, after V lost 6 bases and J lost 2 bases. CDR1 is MNHEY, CDR2 SVGAGI, per germline. The CDR3 contains 15 residues. CDR3 sequence reads: CASRTGQGPYNEQFF. In DNA form, the CDR3 reads TGTGCCAGCAGGACAGGACAGGGACCCTACAATGAGCAGTTCTTC.